One and the same sample provided the 30 T cell receptor beta chains below, sequenced in a study of spatial heterogeneity in lung cancer. Via MiXCR, TCRdb re-called the 5' RACE reads, giving one row per CDR3 protein. The data show roughly 15,000 distinct CDR3 sequences, over 15% seen once. Time point here: blood at routine non-recurrence follow-up after resection. Material: PBMCs, obtained at follow-up. These TCRs come from a male donor with early-stage non-small cell lung cancer.

Notes on this clonotype: A much more abundant neighbour one base away suggests this may be a read error. The rearrangement links TRBV7-9 to TRBJ2-7, with D uncertain. The CDR3 has 11 amino acids. CDR1 is SEHNR and CDR2 is FQNEAQ in the germline V gene (reference sequence). For the CDR3, the DNA is TGTGCCAGCAGCTTTTCCTACAAGCAGTACTTC. Protein sequence: CASSFSYKQYF.

The chain joins TRBV7-2 to TRBJ1-1; a weak D match, TRBD1 (5 bases). Trimming removed 2 bases from V and 6 bases from J, with 10 bases in between. Germline V CDR1 and CDR2: SGHTA, FQGNSA. This CDR3 contains 13 residues. Here the CDR3 DNA reads TGTGCCAGCAGCTTATACGGGGCGGCTGAAGCTTTCTTT. This gives the protein CASSLYGAAEAFF.

This chain uses TRBV4-1 with TRBJ2-7; 8 positions agree with TRBD2. Germline lookup yields CDR1 MGHRA and CDR2 YSYEKL. Losses at the gene ends were 0 bases for V and 6 bases for J; bases not matched to a gene: 7. The CDR3 is 15 amino acids. The CDR3 DNA sequence: TGCGCCAGCAGCCAAGATGTAGCGGGGTTTCGCGAGCAGTACTTC. It encodes CASSQDVAGFREQYF.

This clonotype was counted between two and nine times. The chain recombines TRBV7-9 with TRBJ1-5, with unresolved D. The CDR3 runs 13 residues. CDR1 is SEHNR and CDR2 is FQNEAQ in the germline V gene (reference sequence). V was cut by 2 bases and J by 7 bases, with 9 bases left in between. The CDR3 DNA follows: TGTGCCAGCAGCTTATCTGGCGGGCAGCCCCAGCATTTT. Amino acids: CASSLSGGQPQHF.

The V and J genes are TRBV5-4 and TRBJ2-7, with 8 positions matching TRBD1. The CDR3 covers 13 residues. Germline trimming cut 3 bases from V and 1 base from J; bases unmatched to any gene: 0. Per germline, CDR1 SGHNT and CDR2 YYREEE (reference sequence). The CDR3 sequence: CASSWDRSYEQYF. The CDR3 DNA reads TGTGCCAGCAGCTGGGACAGGTCCTACGAGCAGTACTTC.

The chain recombines TRBV15 with TRBJ2-3; D is uncertain. CDR1 is LNHNV and CDR2 is YYDKDF in the germline V gene (reference sequence). V lost 3 bases and J lost 5, with 6 bases in between. CDR3 length equals 12 residues. CDR3 bases: TGTGCCACCAGCAGGCGAGTAGATACGCAGTATTTT. Protein sequence: CATSRRVDTQYF.

This clonotype has only a few counts. The chain uses TRBV4-1 and TRBJ2-5, with 10 bases matching TRBD2. V shed 4 bases and J 3 bases; nucleotides not matched to a gene: 11. Per germline, CDR1 MGHRA and CDR2 YSYEKL. The CDR3 runs to 17 residues. Written as DNA, the CDR3 is TGCGCCAGCAGCCGCCAAGACCCCCTAGCGGGGGAAGAGACCCAGTACTTC. Translation gives CASSRQDPLAGEETQYF.

This chain uses TRBV12-3 or TRBV12-4 with TRBJ1-1; D gene unclear. The V and J ends lost 3 bases and 0 bases respectively, with 8 bases between them. The CDR3 loop spans 14 amino acids. The CDR3: CASSFHNLNTEAFF. In DNA form, the CDR3 reads TGTGCCAGCAGTTTCCACAACTTGAACACTGAAGCTTTCTTT.

The chain links TRBV19 to TRBJ1-5, with 8 bases lining up with TRBD1. V lost 4 bases and J lost 9; bases outside the gene matches: 8. The germline CDR1 and CDR2 sequences are LNHDA and SQIVND (reference sequence). CDR3 length equals 14 residues. CDR3 in amino acids: CASSTDRDLGPQHF. The CDR3 nucleotides read TGTGCCAGTAGTACGGACAGGGACCTAGGGCCCCAGCATTTT.

The chain joins TRBV5-1 to TRBJ2-4; the D is unclear. There are 14 residues in the CDR3. V was clipped by 1 base and J by 0 bases, with 5 bases between them. Germline CDR1 and CDR2: SGHRS and YFSETQ. The CDR3, as DNA: TGCGCCAGCAGCTTGATGCCAGCCAAAAACATTCAGTACTTC. Translated, it gives CASSLMPAKNIQYF.

This clonotype has a count of ten or more. The CDR3 bases are TGTGCCAGTAGTATCTGGAACACCGGGGAGCTGTTTTTT. Translation gives CASSIWNTGELFF. The rearrangement uses TRBV19 and TRBJ2-2, with D hard to call. The length of the CDR3 is 13 residues. The germline CDR1 and CDR2 sequences are LNHDA and SQIVND (reference sequence). Trimming removed 3 bases at V and 1 base at J, with 3 bases between.

Here the CDR3 reads CASSYSNPLTQGQYF. CDR3 sequence (DNA): TGTGCCAGCAGTTACTCTAACCCGCTCACCCAGGGGCAGTACTTC. This chain joins TRBV6-5 and TRBJ2-7; D perhaps matches TRBD1 (5 bases). The germline gives CDR1 MNHEY, CDR2 SVGAGI. The CDR3 runs 15 residues. With 0 bases removed from V and 9 bases from J, the gap between germline ends came to 18 bases.

This clonotype has at least ten counts. The rearrangement links TRBV7-6 to TRBJ2-1; D unclear. CDR1 is SGHVS and CDR2 is FNYEAQ in the germline V gene. The CDR3 covers 13 residues. V lost 1 base to trimming and J lost 3 bases, with 4 bases between them. DNA for the CDR3: TGTGCCAGCAGCTTAGACAGCTACAATGAGCAGTTCTTC. Amino acids: CASSLDSYNEQFF. Drawing the rest from reference TRBV7-6 and TRBJ2-1, the complete variable domain is GAGVSQSPRYKVTKRGQDVALRCDPISGHVSLYWYRQALGQGPEFLTYFNYEAQQDKSGLPNDRFSAERPEGSISTLTIQRTEQRDSAMYRCASSLDSYNEQFFGPGTRLTVL.

The chain is built from TRBV7-2 and TRBJ2-7; D perhaps matches TRBD1 (5 bases). Per the germline V gene, CDR1 is SGHTA and CDR2 is FQGNSA. The CDR3 extends over 14 amino acids. V lost 1 base, J lost 4 bases, and 11 bases lay in between. The CDR3 sequence: CASSLVVRVYEQYF. In DNA, the CDR3 is TGTGCCAGCAGCTTAGTGGTCAGGGTTTACGAGCAGTACTTC.

This clonotype was counted between two and nine times. This chain connects TRBV20-1 to TRBJ1-1; TRBD1 aligns across 8 bases. The CDR3 is 16 residues long. After removal of 6 bases from V and 2 bases from J, the junction contained 14 bases not matched to a gene. Germline V gene lookup returns CDR1 DFQATT and CDR2 SNEGSKA (reference sequence). In nucleotides, the CDR3 is TGCAGTGCCCAGGACAGGGAAAGGGGTATCAACACTGAAGCTTTCTTT. Residues: CSAQDRERGINTEAFF.

This sequence joins TRBV2 and TRBJ2-5; no clear D gene. The germline V and J ends were trimmed by 4 bases and 4 bases, with 4 bases remaining between them. Germline loops: CDR1 SNHLY, CDR2 FYNNEI. The CDR3 runs to 11 residues. Here the CDR3 reads CASSGLETQYF. DNA of the CDR3: TGTGCCAGCAGTGGGTTAGAGACCCAGTACTTC.

Sample share makes this clonotype medium-sized. V gene TRBV7-2 combines with J gene TRBJ2-4, with D unresolved. V lost 2 bases and J lost 9, with 17 bases in between. This CDR3 is 15 amino acids long. CDR1 is SGHTA, CDR2 FQGNSA, per germline. CDR3 sequence: CASSLIDSRGGIQYF. The CDR3 DNA reads TGTGCCAGCAGCTTAATAGATTCACGTGGTGGCATTCAGTACTTC. Variable domain in full (rest from reference TRBV7-2 and TRBJ2-4): GAGVSQSPSNKVTEKGKDVELRCDPISGHTALYWYRQSLGQGLEFLIYFQGNSAPDKSGLPSDRFSAERTGGSVSTLTIQRTQQEDSAVYLCASSLIDSRGGIQYFGAGTRLSVL.

The sample holds many counts of this clonotype. The gene calls are TRBV20-1 and TRBJ2-3; 12 bases map to TRBD2. Germline trimming cut 3 bases from V and 2 bases from J; bases unmatched to any gene: 9. The CDR3 is 17 residues long. Germline V lookup: CDR1 DFQATT, CDR2 SNEGSKA (reference sequence). CDR3 bases: TGCAGTGCTAGGGGGACTAGCGGGTTTTCACCCACAGATACGCAGTATTTT. It is translated as CSARGTSGFSPTDTQYF.

This clonotype has just a few counts. V usage is TRBV18 and J usage is TRBJ2-1; D may be TRBD2 (5 bases). The V gene's germline CDR1 is KGHSH and CDR2 LQKENI. Trimming stripped 3 bases from V and 3 bases from J, with 18 bases between. The CDR3 loop spans 17 amino acids. The CDR3 loop reads CASSPTFGPGVYNEQFF. The CDR3 DNA reads TGTGCCAGCTCACCGACATTTGGGCCCGGGGTCTACAATGAGCAGTTCTTC.

By frequency in the sample, this clonotype is medium-sized. The chain joins TRBV7-2 to TRBJ2-5, with D uncertain. Trimming pared 2 bases from V and 4 bases from J, leaving 8 bases between. CDR3 size: 13 residues. Per the germline V gene, CDR1 is SGHTA and CDR2 is FQGNSA. CDR3 residues: CASSLFVIETQYF. In nucleotides, the CDR3 is TGTGCCAGCAGCTTATTTGTAATAGAGACCCAGTACTTC.

This chain connects TRBV24-1 to TRBJ2-7; 8 bases fit TRBD1. Germline trimming cut 3 bases from V and 7 bases from J; bases unmatched to any gene: 13. Germline V gene data show CDR1 as KGHDR and CDR2 as SFDVKD. The length of the CDR3 is 16 residues. CDR3 nucleotides: TGTGCCACCAGTGATCAAGGGACAGGCCGCCTGGGTGAGCAGTACTTC. This codes for CATSDQGTGRLGEQYF.

In its sample, this clonotype was seen many times. The V gene is TRBV28, the J gene TRBJ1-6; TRBD1 agrees at 7 bases. CDR3 length equals 12 residues. Germline loops: CDR1 MDHEN, CDR2 SYDVKM. The junction had 6 bases not matched to a gene; V was cut back by 2 bases and J by 17 bases. In nucleotides, the CDR3 is TGTGCCAGCAGTTTAAACACAGGGGAGATCCACTTT. This encodes CASSLNTGEIHF.

This clonotype turned up a few times. The chain combines TRBV28 with TRBJ1-1; TRBD1 might be the D (5 bases). The CDR3 is 17 residues long. V lost 7 bases and J lost 4, with 25 bases in between. Germline assignment: CDR1 MDHEN and CDR2 SYDVKM. This chain's CDR3 is CASTPSGLGPLGTEAFF. CDR3 sequence (DNA): TGTGCCAGCACCCCTTCAGGTCTGGGGCCCCTGGGCACTGAAGCTTTCTTT. The variable domain in full, completed from reference TRBV28 and TRBJ1-1, reads DVKVTQSSRYLVKRTGEKVFLECVQDMDHENMFWYRQDPGLGLRLIYFSYDVKMKEKGDIPEGYSVSREKKERFSLILESASTNQTSMYLCASTPSGLGPLGTEAFFGQGTRLTVV.

Judged by abundance, this clonotype is medium-sized. This sequence joins TRBV3-1 and TRBJ2-3; D is ambiguous. CDR3 length equals 14 residues. Germline CDR1 reads LGHDT; CDR2 reads YNNKEL (reference sequence). V was trimmed by 2 bases and J by 4 bases, leaving 10 bases between them. Written as DNA, the CDR3 is TGTGCCAGCAGCCAAACCACTGGACCAGATACGCAGTATTTT. This gives the protein CASSQTTGPDTQYF.

This clonotype was recorded a few times. The chain has TRBV4-3 and TRBJ1-5, with D possibly TRBD1 on 5 matching bases. CDR1 is LGHNA and CDR2 is YSLEER in the germline V gene. Trimming removed 1 base from V and 3 bases from J, with 10 bases in between. CDR3 length: 15 residues. CDR3 sequence: CASSQGTGLNQPQHF. The CDR3 coding sequence is TGCGCCAGCAGCCAAGGAACAGGACTCAATCAGCCCCAGCATTTT.

V is TRBV12-3 or TRBV12-4 and J is TRBJ1-1; D gene ambiguous. V was trimmed by 7 bases and J by 3 bases, leaving 12 bases between them. The CDR3 has 13 amino acids. This CDR3 reads CASTVGRDTEAFF. The CDR3 DNA reads TGTGCCAGCACTGTGGGTCGGGACACTGAAGCTTTCTTT.

Relative to its sample, this clonotype is medium-sized. The gene calls are TRBV29-1 and TRBJ1-2; no clear D gene. The germline V and J ends were trimmed by 0 bases and 2 bases, with 4 bases remaining between them. CDR1 and CDR2 (germline): SQVTM, ANQGSEA. There are 12 residues in the CDR3. CDR3 sequence: CSVEDGNYGYTF. CDR3 DNA: TGCAGCGTTGAAGACGGAAACTATGGCTACACCTTC.

This clonotype was seen a few times. The chain combines TRBV12-3 or TRBV12-4 with TRBJ1-1, with no clear D. The CDR3 sequence is 15 residues long. V was pared by 1 base and J by 1 base, with 10 bases between. The CDR3 loop is CASSLGSGKNTEAFF. The CDR3 DNA follows: TGTGCCAGCAGTTTAGGGTCAGGAAAGAACACTGAAGCTTTCTTT.

This clonotype was observed at least ten times. The V gene is TRBV6-2 or TRBV6-3, the J gene TRBJ2-3; perhaps TRBD2 as D (6 bases). Trimming shortened V by 2 bases and J by 2 bases, and 8 bases separated the two germline ends. Germline CDR1 MNHEY, CDR2 SVGEGT. The CDR3 spans 14 residues. CDR3 protein: CASSYILATDTQYF. The CDR3 DNA reads TGTGCCAGCAGTTACATACTAGCCACAGATACGCAGTATTTT.

The genes are TRBV5-4 and TRBJ2-3; D gene ambiguous. This CDR3 comprises 12 residues. Trimming left V 2 bases short and J 1 base short, with 2 bases between. The germline V gene encodes CDR1 SGHNT and CDR2 YYREEE (reference sequence). CDR3 protein: CASSFGTDTQYF. CDR3 nucleotides: TGTGCCAGCAGCTTCGGCACAGATACGCAGTATTTT.